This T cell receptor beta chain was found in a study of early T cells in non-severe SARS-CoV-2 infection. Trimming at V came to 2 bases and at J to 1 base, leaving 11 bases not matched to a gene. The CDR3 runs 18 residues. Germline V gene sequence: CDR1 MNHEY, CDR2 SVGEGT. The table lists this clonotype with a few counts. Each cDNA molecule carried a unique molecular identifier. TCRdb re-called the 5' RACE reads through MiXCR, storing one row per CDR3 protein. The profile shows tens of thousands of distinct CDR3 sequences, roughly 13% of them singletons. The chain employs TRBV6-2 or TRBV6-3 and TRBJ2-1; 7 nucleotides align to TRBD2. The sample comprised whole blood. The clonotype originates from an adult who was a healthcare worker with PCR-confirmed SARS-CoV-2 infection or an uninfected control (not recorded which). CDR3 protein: CASSYGSGGPNSYNEQFF. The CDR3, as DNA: TGTGCCAGCAGTTACGGTTCGGGAGGACCAAATTCCTACAATGAGCAGTTCTTC.